Below are 2 T cell receptor beta chains sequenced from a single sample in a study of T cells after posttransplantation cyclophosphamide. Sequenced by immunoSEQ multiplex PCR; TCRdb stores in-frame clones only, minus some. The sample includes roughly 17,000 clones, approximately 87% of them seen just once. Sequenced sample: memory CD4+ T cells sorted from blood. The receptor set was obtained from a man under 40 in good health and a related stem cell transplant donor.

This sequence joins TRBV5-1 and TRBJ2-5; a weak D match, TRBD2 (6 bases). Germline V lookup: CDR1 SGHRS, CDR2 YFSETQ. This CDR3 is 14 amino acids long. V was cut by 0 bases and J by 4 bases, with 10 bases left in between. The CDR3 nucleotides are TGCGCCAGCAGCTTGGGTCGGGAGCTAGAGACCCAGTACTTC. Residues: CASSLGRELETQYF.

The rearrangement uses TRBV6-1 and TRBJ1-4; 8 nucleotides match TRBD1. Germline V gene sequence: CDR1 MNHNS, CDR2 SASEGT. The CDR3 extends over 18 amino acids. Losses at the gene ends were 2 bases for V and 4 bases for J; bases not matched to a gene: 12. The CDR3: CASSERAGGALSNEKLFF. CDR3 DNA: TGTGCCAGCAGTGAAAGGGCAGGGGGCGCCTTAAGTAATGAAAAACTGTTTTTT.